This T cell receptor beta chain was sequenced for a study of T cell responses to AZD1222 COVID-19 vaccine. Turning to the study itself: Second-dose schedules of about 4 or about 12 weeks were combined.

Per germline, CDR1 LNHDA and CDR2 SQIVND (reference sequence). The CDR3 is made up of 20 amino acids. V shed 3 bases, J shed 0 bases, and the junction held 14 bases outside the gene matches. Profiled with immunoSEQ multiplex PCR; TCRdb holds only in-frame clones, not every one. The repertoire consists of some 120,000 clones, with about 91% occurring once and the leading ten covering under 3.5%. The sequence was collected from an adult in good health. The V call is TRBV19, the J call TRBJ1-6, with 7 bases lining up with TRBD1. Sample: peripheral blood, taken on day 0 of AZD1222 vaccination. The DNA for the CDR3 is TGTGCCAGTAGTATCCATTCGTCAGCGGGACAGAGCTCCTATAATTCACCCCTCCACTTT. Its translation: CASSIHSSAGQSSYNSPLHF.